This is a list of T cell receptor beta chains from one sample in a study of siplizumab effects on memory and regulatory T cells. TCRdb's copy holds only in-frame clones and misses some; the assay was immunoSEQ multiplex PCR. The sample lists some 65,000 clones; over 70% were seen once. The sequencing sample was made of Tregs sorted from blood. These receptors came from a human donor in good health. The CDR3 runs from the conserved cysteine through the conserved F or W. Fields, in order: J gene, D gene, V gene, clone size, CDR3 protein, CDR3 DNA. The D gene is left open where the match is weak. Some rows mark clone size as missing; the rest say once, few, many or name a class of expanded clone.

j_gene: TRBJ2-5
d_gene: -
v_gene: TRBV7-7
abundance: -
CDR3aa: CASSLGLQETQYF
CDR3nt: TGTGCTAGCAGCTTAGGACTCCAAGAGACCCAGTACTTC

j_gene: TRBJ2-1
d_gene: -
v_gene: TRBV5-1
abundance: -
CDR3aa: CASSLVSKNEQFF
CDR3nt: TGCGCCAGCAGCTTGGTATCCAAAAATGAGCAGTTCTTC

j_gene: TRBJ2-2
d_gene: TRBD2
v_gene: TRBV5-1
abundance: -
CDR3aa: CASSSLLAGGYTGELFF
CDR3nt: TGCGCCAGCAGCTCCCTACTAGCGGGAGGCTACACCGGGGAGCTGTTTTTT

j_gene: TRBJ2-7
d_gene: -
v_gene: TRBV30
abundance: -
CDR3aa: CAWSVPTFRDGYEQYF
CDR3nt: TGTGCCTGGAGTGTACCTACATTCCGGGACGGCTACGAGCAGTACTTC

j_gene: TRBJ1-5
d_gene: -
v_gene: TRBV19
abundance: -
CDR3aa: CASSLRRDSNQPQHF
CDR3nt: TGTGCCAGTAGTCTCCGCAGGGATAGCAATCAGCCCCAGCATTTT

j_gene: TRBJ2-3
d_gene: -
v_gene: TRBV1
abundance: -
CDR3aa: CTSSQLGLAGTDTQYF
CDR3nt: TGCACCAGCAGCCAACTGGGACTAGCGGGGACAGATACGCAGTATTTT

j_gene: TRBJ2-7
d_gene: -
v_gene: TRBV5-1
abundance: -
CDR3aa: CASSFDGAYEQYF
CDR3nt: TGCGCCAGCTCGTTCGACGGAGCCTACGAGCAGTACTTC

j_gene: TRBJ1-1
d_gene: TRBD1
v_gene: TRBV18
abundance: -
CDR3aa: CASSRTGTGGRRTEAFF
CDR3nt: TGTGCCAGCTCAAGAACGGGGACAGGGGGCCGTAGGACTGAAGCTTTCTTT

j_gene: TRBJ2-7
d_gene: -
v_gene: TRBV6-1
abundance: -
CDR3aa: CASNENNEQYF
CDR3nt: TGTGCCAGCAATGAAAACAACGAGCAGTACTTC

j_gene: TRBJ2-1
d_gene: -
v_gene: TRBV6-5
abundance: -
CDR3aa: CASSSGWSSYNEQFF
CDR3nt: TGTGCCAGCAGTTCCGGGTGGAGCTCCTACAATGAGCAGTTCTTC

j_gene: TRBJ1-2
d_gene: -
v_gene: TRBV4-3
abundance: -
CDR3aa: CASSLKRGPYGYTF
CDR3nt: TGCGCCAGCAGCCTAAAGCGAGGGCCGTATGGCTACACCTTC

j_gene: TRBJ1-4
d_gene: TRBD1
v_gene: TRBV9
abundance: -
CDR3aa: CASSTRTGGGEKLFF
CDR3nt: TGTGCCAGCAGCACCCGGACAGGAGGAGGCGAAAAACTGTTTTTT

j_gene: TRBJ1-4
d_gene: -
v_gene: TRBV12-5
abundance: -
CDR3aa: CASGEKLFF
CDR3nt: TGTGCTAGTGGCGAAAAACTGTTTTTT

j_gene: TRBJ1-4
d_gene: TRBD1
v_gene: TRBV5-1
abundance: -
CDR3aa: CASSLADRGYEKLFF
CDR3nt: TGCGCCAGCAGCTTGGCGGACAGGGGGTATGAAAAACTGTTTTTT

j_gene: TRBJ1-1
d_gene: -
v_gene: TRBV15
abundance: many
CDR3aa: CATSRVRQGEAFF
CDR3nt: TGTGCCACCAGCAGAGTCAGGCAGGGGGAAGCTTTCTTT

j_gene: TRBJ2-1
d_gene: TRBD2
v_gene: TRBV10-3
abundance: -
CDR3aa: CAISDRGRVGEQFF
CDR3nt: TGTGCCATCAGTGATCGGGGGAGGGTCGGCGAGCAGTTCTTC

j_gene: TRBJ2-7
d_gene: TRBD1
v_gene: TRBV29-1
abundance: many
CDR3aa: CSVRGRGEQYF
CDR3nt: TGCAGCGTCCGGGGCAGGGGGGAGCAGTACTTC

j_gene: TRBJ2-5
d_gene: -
v_gene: TRBV6-5
abundance: once
CDR3aa: CASSPGWGRQETQYF
CDR3nt: TGTGCCAGCAGTCCGGGGTGGGGGCGGCAAGAGACCCAGTACTTC

j_gene: TRBJ1-1
d_gene: -
v_gene: TRBV5-4
abundance: -
CDR3aa: CASSFPGEVTEAFF
CDR3nt: TGTGCCAGCAGCTTCCCAGGGGAGGTCACTGAAGCTTTCTTT

j_gene: TRBJ2-1
d_gene: TRBD1
v_gene: TRBV5-1
abundance: -
CDR3aa: CASSLHWTGDFGDEQFF
CDR3nt: TGCGCCAGCAGCCTACACTGGACAGGGGACTTCGGGGATGAGCAGTTCTTC

j_gene: TRBJ1-1
d_gene: TRBD1
v_gene: TRBV5-1
abundance: -
CDR3aa: CASSFPPGGKNTEAFF
CDR3nt: TGCGCCAGCAGCTTTCCCCCAGGGGGCAAGAACACTGAAGCTTTCTTT

j_gene: TRBJ2-7
d_gene: -
v_gene: TRBV7-8
abundance: -
CDR3aa: CASSPWGGRSYEQYF
CDR3nt: TGTGCCAGCAGCCCCTGGGGGGGGCGGTCCTACGAGCAGTACTTC

j_gene: TRBJ1-2
d_gene: TRBD1
v_gene: TRBV28
abundance: -
CDR3aa: CASSFTGGANYGYTF
CDR3nt: TGTGCCAGCAGTTTCACAGGGGGCGCCAACTATGGCTACACCTTC

j_gene: TRBJ2-7
d_gene: -
v_gene: TRBV5-1
abundance: -
CDR3aa: CASSLEGRGGYEQYF
CDR3nt: TGCGCCAGCAGCTTGGAGGGCAGGGGAGGCTACGAGCAGTACTTC

j_gene: TRBJ2-7
d_gene: -
v_gene: TRBV10-3
abundance: -
CDR3aa: CAIRAGDTYEQYF
CDR3nt: TGTGCCATCAGGGCAGGCGATACCTACGAGCAGTACTTC

j_gene: TRBJ2-3
d_gene: -
v_gene: TRBV29-1
abundance: -
CDR3aa: CSVGPGSSTDTQYF
CDR3nt: TGCAGCGTTGGCCCAGGTTCTAGCACAGATACGCAGTATTTT

j_gene: TRBJ1-1
d_gene: -
v_gene: TRBV2
abundance: -
CDR3aa: CASSGRSGNTEAFF
CDR3nt: TGTGCCAGCAGCGGGAGAAGTGGGAACACTGAAGCTTTCTTT

j_gene: TRBJ1-1
d_gene: -
v_gene: TRBV10-1
abundance: once
CDR3aa: CASRRQSEAFF
CDR3nt: TGCGCCAGCAGGAGACAGTCTGAAGCTTTCTTT

j_gene: TRBJ2-7
d_gene: TRBD2
v_gene: TRBV19
abundance: -
CDR3aa: CASSPRTSGSYEQYF
CDR3nt: TGTGCCAGTAGTCCTCGGACTAGCGGCTCCTACGAGCAGTACTTC

j_gene: TRBJ2-5
d_gene: -
v_gene: TRBV11-3
abundance: -
CDR3aa: CASSLPSHETQYF
CDR3nt: TGTGCCAGCAGCTTACCTAGCCACGAGACCCAGTACTTC

j_gene: TRBJ2-7
d_gene: -
v_gene: TRBV6-6
abundance: few
CDR3aa: CASSYSREYEQYF
CDR3nt: TGTGCCAGCAGTTACTCGAGAGAGTACGAGCAGTACTTC

j_gene: TRBJ2-3
d_gene: TRBD1
v_gene: TRBV27
abundance: -
CDR3aa: CASTLKGQLTDTQYF
CDR3nt: TGTGCCAGCACCTTAAAGGGACAGCTCACAGATACGCAGTATTTT

j_gene: TRBJ2-5
d_gene: -
v_gene: TRBV7-6
abundance: -
CDR3aa: CASSLDVAGTQYF
CDR3nt: TGTGCCAGCAGCTTAGATGTCGCGGGGACCCAGTACTTC

j_gene: TRBJ2-2
d_gene: -
v_gene: TRBV21-1
abundance: -
CDR3aa: CASSKVCRDKDPNTGELFF
CDR3nt: TGTGCCAGCAGCAAAGTCTGTAGGGATAAGGACCCCAACACCGGGGAGCTGTTTTTT

j_gene: TRBJ1-5
d_gene: TRBD1
v_gene: TRBV6-6
abundance: once
CDR3aa: CASSYVTGGGQPQHF
CDR3nt: TGTGCCAGCAGTTACGTGACAGGGGGCGGTCAGCCCCAGCATTTT

j_gene: TRBJ2-1
d_gene: -
v_gene: TRBV7-3
abundance: -
CDR3aa: CASSLTGLGEQFF
CDR3nt: TGTGCCAGCAGCTTAACAGGGCTGGGTGAGCAGTTCTTC

j_gene: TRBJ2-1
d_gene: -
v_gene: TRBV7-2
abundance: -
CDR3aa: CASSLYSDPYNEQFF
CDR3nt: TGTGCCAGCAGCCTTTATAGCGACCCCTACAATGAGCAGTTCTTC

j_gene: TRBJ2-3
d_gene: -
v_gene: TRBV4-1
abundance: -
CDR3aa: CASSSPHGIHTDTQYF
CDR3nt: TGCGCCAGCAGCTCGCCCCACGGAATCCACACAGATACGCAGTATTTT

j_gene: TRBJ2-2
d_gene: TRBD2
v_gene: TRBV9
abundance: -
CDR3aa: CASSAWTSGRGTGELFF
CDR3nt: TGTGCCAGCAGCGCATGGACTAGCGGGAGGGGCACCGGGGAGCTGTTTTTT

j_gene: TRBJ1-1
d_gene: -
v_gene: TRBV19
abundance: few
CDR3aa: CASSLLGNTEAFF
CDR3nt: TGTGCCAGTAGTCTTCTGGGAAACACTGAAGCTTTCTTT

j_gene: TRBJ2-1
d_gene: -
v_gene: TRBV11-3
abundance: -
CDR3aa: CASSFRDLEGGQFF
CDR3nt: TGTGCCAGCAGCTTCCGGGACCTCGAGGGCGGGCAGTTCTTC

j_gene: TRBJ1-1
d_gene: TRBD1
v_gene: TRBV29-1
abundance: -
CDR3aa: CSVWDSLSRTEAFF
CDR3nt: TGCAGCGTGTGGGACAGCCTAAGTCGGACTGAAGCTTTCTTT